This TCR beta chain was found in a study of T cell repertoires in cytomegalovirus infection (dated by TCRdb to between 2018 and 2021). About the investigation overall: The peptide stimulations were aimed at well-studied HLA-B-restricted epitopes as well as recently identified HLA-C-restricted CMV epitopes, whose presentation resists viral immunomodulation. The HLA type of each donor mattered for the analysis, because public TCR beta signatures pointed to carriage of CMV infection along with the matching HLA type.

Its CDR3 holds 13 amino acids, cysteine through phenylalanine. Only the CDR3 region is kept as DNA, spanning 39 bases read in frame from base 1. The germline V gene sets CDR1 to KGHDR and CDR2 to SFDVKD. V is clipped by 9 bases and J by 0 bases, and the sequence between their germline boundaries is 9 bases long. The treatment or condition label, as the study defines it: in vitro stimulation with specific CMV peptide epitopes to enrich CMV-specific T cells. General findings and caveats noted by the study authors: The ex vivo response was dominated by HLA-C-restricted CMV-specific TCR beta clonotypes, which also provided the single most frequent clonotype in two of eight donors. Carriers of CMV infection plus the relevant HLA type were discriminated by the cumulative frequency of public TCR beta family members in the study cohort and in an independent roughly 350-donor cohort.

Comments on this clonotype: Its antigen is currently not known. Per-base quality was not reported, and no clone a single base away is much larger than it.

TCRdb names Illumina HiSeq 1500 as the instrument used. TCRdb passed the public sequencing reads through fastp at Q25 and MiXCR, retaining productive beta sequences. Identical CDR3 protein sequences are pooled into one entry, listed with their most common genes and DNA. The sample records hundreds of thousands of distinct CDR3 sequences, under 55% of which are singletons. 43% of the sample is in the top ten clones. The sequencing used cultured PBMCs, collected from culture after CMV antigen stimulation. The sequence is built from TRBV24-1 and TRBJ2-3, with the D gene not clear enough to name. This TCR derives from a human donor in good health (CMV status not recorded). Some clones in this sample may be carry-over from other donors' samples. CDR3 reads: CATETESTDTQYF. In nucleotide form, the sequence is TGTGCCACCGAGACGGAGAGCACAGATACGCAGTATTTT.